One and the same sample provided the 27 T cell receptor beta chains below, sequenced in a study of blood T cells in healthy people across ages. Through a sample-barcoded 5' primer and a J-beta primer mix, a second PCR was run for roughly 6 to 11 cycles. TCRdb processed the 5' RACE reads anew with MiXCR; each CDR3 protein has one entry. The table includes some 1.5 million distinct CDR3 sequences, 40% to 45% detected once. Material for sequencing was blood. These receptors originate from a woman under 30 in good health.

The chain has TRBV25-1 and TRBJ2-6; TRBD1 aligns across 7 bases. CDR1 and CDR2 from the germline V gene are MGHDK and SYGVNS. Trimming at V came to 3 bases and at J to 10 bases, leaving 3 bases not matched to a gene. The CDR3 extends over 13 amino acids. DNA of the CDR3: TGTGCCAGCAGTGACGACAGGGTAAACGTCCTGACTTTC. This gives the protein CASSDDRVNVLTF.

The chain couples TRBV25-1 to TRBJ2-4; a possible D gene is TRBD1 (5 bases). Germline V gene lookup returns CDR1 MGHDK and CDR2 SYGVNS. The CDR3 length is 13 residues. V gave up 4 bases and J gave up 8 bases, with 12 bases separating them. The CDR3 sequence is CASSAAGQHIQYF. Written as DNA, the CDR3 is TGTGCCAGCAGTGCGGCAGGGCAACACATTCAGTACTTC.

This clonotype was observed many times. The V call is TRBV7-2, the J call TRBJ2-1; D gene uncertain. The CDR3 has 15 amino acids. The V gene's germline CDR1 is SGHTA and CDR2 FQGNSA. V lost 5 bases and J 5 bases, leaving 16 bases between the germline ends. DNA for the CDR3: TGTGCCAGCAGCCCATACCAGCAACGGAACAATGAGCAGTTCTTC. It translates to CASSPYQQRNNEQFF.

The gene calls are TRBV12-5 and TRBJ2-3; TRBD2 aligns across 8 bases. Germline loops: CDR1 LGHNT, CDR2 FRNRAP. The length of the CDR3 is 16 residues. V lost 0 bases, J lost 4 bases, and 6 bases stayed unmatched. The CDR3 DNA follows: TGTGCTAGTGGTTTGGTACTGGGACTAGTACCAGATACGCAGTATTTT. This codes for CASGLVLGLVPDTQYF.

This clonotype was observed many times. The CDR3 region is CSVEQISTVSTQFF. The CDR3 DNA follows: TGCAGCGTTGAACAAATATCGACTGTTAGTACGCAGTTCTTC. The chain joins TRBV29-1 to TRBJ2-1; D unresolved. CDR3 length: 14 amino acids. Germline CDR1 reads SQVTM; CDR2 reads ANQGSEA. Trimming took 2 bases from V and 12 from J, leaving 20 bases between them.

The CDR3 here is CSAPGGPYEQYF. The CDR3 region has the DNA TGCAGTGCGCCCGGAGGACCCTACGAGCAGTACTTC. V usage is TRBV20-1 and J usage is TRBJ2-7; D perhaps matches TRBD2 (5 bases). Germline CDR1 DFQATT, CDR2 SNEGSKA (reference sequence). The CDR3 has 12 amino acids. Trimming stripped 6 bases from V and 2 bases from J, with 11 bases between.

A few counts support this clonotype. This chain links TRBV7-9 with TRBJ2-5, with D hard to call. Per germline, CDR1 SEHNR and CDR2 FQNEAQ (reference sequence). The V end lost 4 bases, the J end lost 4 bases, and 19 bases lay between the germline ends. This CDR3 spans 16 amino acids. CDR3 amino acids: CASSSAQLGYAETQYF. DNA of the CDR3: TGTGCCAGCAGCTCCGCCCAACTGGGATATGCAGAGACCCAGTACTTC.

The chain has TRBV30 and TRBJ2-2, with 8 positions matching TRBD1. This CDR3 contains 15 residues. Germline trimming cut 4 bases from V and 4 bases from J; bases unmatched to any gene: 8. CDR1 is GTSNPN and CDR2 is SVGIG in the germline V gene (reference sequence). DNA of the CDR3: TGTGCCTGGATCGGACAGGGCAGGATCACCGGGGAGCTGTTTTTT. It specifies CAWIGQGRITGELFF. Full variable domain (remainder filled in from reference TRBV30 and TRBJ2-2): SQTIHQWPATLVQPVGSPLSLECTVEGTSNPNLYWYRQAAGRGLQLLFYSVGIGQISSEVPQNLSASRPQDRQFILSSKKLLLSDSGFYLCAWIGQGRITGELFFGEGSRLTVL.

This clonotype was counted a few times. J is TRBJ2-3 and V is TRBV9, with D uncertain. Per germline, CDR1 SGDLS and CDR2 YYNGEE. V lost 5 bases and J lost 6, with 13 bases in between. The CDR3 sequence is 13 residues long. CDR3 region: CASSSTLYDTQYF. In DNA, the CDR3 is TGTGCCAGCAGTTCCACCCTCTACGATACGCAGTATTTT.

The CDR3 bases are TGCAGCGTTGAAACGCAGGAATACTACGAGCAGTACTTC. This gives the protein CSVETQEYYEQYF. The chain carries TRBV29-1 and TRBJ2-7; D remains ambiguous. CDR3 length equals 13 residues. Trimming took off 2 bases at V and 3 bases at J, with 11 bases between the two ends. Per germline, CDR1 SQVTM and CDR2 ANQGSEA.

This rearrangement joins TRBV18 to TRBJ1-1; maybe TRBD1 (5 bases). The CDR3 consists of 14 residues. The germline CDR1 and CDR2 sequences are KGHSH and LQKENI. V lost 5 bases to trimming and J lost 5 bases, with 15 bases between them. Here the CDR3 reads CASSNLGAGTEAFF. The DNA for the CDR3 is TGTGCCAGCTCAAACCTAGGGGCTGGGACTGAAGCTTTCTTT.

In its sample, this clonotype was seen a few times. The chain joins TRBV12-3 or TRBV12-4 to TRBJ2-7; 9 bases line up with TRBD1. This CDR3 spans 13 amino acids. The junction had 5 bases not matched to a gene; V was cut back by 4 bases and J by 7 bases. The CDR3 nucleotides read TGTGCCAGCAGTTCAGGGACAGGGCGGGAGCAGTACTTC. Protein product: CASSSGTGREQYF.

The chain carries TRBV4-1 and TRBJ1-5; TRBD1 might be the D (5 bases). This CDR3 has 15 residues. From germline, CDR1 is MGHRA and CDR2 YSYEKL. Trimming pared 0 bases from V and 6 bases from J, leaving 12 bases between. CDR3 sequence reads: CASSQEEIGGQPQHF. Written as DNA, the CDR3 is TGCGCCAGCAGCCAAGAAGAGATCGGGGGTCAGCCCCAGCATTTT.

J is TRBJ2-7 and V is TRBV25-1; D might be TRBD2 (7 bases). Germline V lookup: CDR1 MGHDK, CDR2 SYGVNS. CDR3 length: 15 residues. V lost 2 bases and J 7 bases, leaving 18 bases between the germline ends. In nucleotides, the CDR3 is TGTGCCAGCAGTGAACTGCTAGGGGGGGGAAATGAGCAGTACTTC. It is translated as CASSELLGGGNEQYF.

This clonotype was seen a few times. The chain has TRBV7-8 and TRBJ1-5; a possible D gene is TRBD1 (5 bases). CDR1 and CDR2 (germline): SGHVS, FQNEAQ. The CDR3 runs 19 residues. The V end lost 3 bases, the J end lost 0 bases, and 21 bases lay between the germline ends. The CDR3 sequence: CASSFESGAAVLSNQPQHF. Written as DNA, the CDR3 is TGTGCCAGCAGCTTTGAAAGTGGGGCCGCCGTACTTAGCAATCAGCCCCAGCATTTT.

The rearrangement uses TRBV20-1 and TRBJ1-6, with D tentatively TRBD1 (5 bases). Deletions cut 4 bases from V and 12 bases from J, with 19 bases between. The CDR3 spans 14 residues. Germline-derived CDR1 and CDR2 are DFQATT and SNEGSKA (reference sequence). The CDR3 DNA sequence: TGCAGTGCTACAGGTTGGCCTGAGGGGTTACCCCTCCACTTT. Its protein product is CSATGWPEGLPLHF.

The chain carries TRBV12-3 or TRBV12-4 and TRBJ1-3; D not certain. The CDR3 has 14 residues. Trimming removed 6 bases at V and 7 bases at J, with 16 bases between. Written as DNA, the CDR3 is TGTGCCAGCAGCCTGCCGGGGTTGAAGAACACCATATATTTT. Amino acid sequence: CASSLPGLKNTIYF.

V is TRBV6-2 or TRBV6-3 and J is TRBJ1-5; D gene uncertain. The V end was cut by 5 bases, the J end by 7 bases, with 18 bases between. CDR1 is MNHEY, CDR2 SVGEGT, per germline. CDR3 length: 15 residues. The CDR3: CASSLGSPSSQPQHF. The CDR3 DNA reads TGTGCCAGCAGTCTCGGGTCTCCGAGCAGCCAGCCCCAGCATTTT.

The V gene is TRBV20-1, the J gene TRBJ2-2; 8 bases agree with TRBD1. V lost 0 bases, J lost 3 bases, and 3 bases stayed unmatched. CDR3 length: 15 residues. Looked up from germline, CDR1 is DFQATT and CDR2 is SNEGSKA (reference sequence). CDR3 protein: CSARDRGRHTGELFF. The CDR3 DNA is TGCAGTGCTAGAGACAGGGGGCGACACACCGGGGAGCTGTTTTTT.

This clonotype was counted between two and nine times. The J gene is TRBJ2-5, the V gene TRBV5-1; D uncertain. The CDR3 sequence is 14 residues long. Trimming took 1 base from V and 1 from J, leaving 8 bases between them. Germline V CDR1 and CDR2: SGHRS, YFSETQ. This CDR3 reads CASSLWPGQETQYF. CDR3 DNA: TGCGCCAGCAGCTTGTGGCCAGGCCAAGAGACCCAGTACTTC.

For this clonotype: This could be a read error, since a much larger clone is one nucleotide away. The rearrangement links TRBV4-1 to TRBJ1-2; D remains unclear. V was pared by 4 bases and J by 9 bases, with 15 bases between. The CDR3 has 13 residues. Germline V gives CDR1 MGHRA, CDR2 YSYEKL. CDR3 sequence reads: CASSRAPFGSYTF. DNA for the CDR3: TGCGCCAGCAGCCGAGCACCCTTCGGGAGCTACACCTTC.

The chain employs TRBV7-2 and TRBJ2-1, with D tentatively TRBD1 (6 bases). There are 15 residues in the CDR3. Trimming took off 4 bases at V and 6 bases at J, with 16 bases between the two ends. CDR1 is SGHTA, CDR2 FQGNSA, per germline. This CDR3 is CASSSALTGSNEQFF. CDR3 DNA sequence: TGTGCCAGCAGCTCTGCCCTCACAGGGAGCAATGAGCAGTTCTTC.

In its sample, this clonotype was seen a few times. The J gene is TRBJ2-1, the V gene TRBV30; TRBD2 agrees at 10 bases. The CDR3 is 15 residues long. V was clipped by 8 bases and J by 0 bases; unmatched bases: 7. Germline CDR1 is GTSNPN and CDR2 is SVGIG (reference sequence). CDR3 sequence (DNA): TGTGCCCGAACAGCGGGAGGGCCCTCCTACAATGAGCAGTTCTTC. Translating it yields CARTAGGPSYNEQFF.

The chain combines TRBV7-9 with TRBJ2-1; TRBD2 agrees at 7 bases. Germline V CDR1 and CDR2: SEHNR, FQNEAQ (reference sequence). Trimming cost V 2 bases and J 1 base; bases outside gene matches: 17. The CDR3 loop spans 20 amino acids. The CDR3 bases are TGTGCCAGCAGCTTACCGACTAGCTTGAAGGGACGGAGGTCCTACAATGAGCAGTTCTTC. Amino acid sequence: CASSLPTSLKGRRSYNEQFF.

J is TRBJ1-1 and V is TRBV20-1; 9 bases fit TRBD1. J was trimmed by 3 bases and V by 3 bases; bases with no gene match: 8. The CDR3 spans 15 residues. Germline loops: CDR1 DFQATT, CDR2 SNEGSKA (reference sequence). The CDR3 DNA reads TGCAGTGCTAGGGACGCGGACAGGGGAGACACTGAAGCTTTCTTT. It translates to CSARDADRGDTEAFF.

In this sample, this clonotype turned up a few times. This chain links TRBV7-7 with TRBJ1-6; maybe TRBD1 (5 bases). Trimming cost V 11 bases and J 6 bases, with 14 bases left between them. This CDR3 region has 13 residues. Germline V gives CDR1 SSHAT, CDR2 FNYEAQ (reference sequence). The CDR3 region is CAVAKGPNSPLHF. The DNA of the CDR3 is TGTGCCGTAGCGAAGGGACCTAATTCACCCCTCCACTTT.

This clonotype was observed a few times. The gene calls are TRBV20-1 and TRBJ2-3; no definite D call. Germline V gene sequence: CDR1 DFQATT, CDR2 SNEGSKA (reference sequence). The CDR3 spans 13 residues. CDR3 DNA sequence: TGCAGCACCCGACCTGCTAGCACAGATACGCAGTATTTT. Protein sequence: CSTRPASTDTQYF.